This TCR beta chain was sequenced for a study of CD8 T cells in Susac syndrome. RNA, at roughly 0.5 to 1 ug, was reverse transcribed with random hexamers. MiXCR, applied by TCRdb to the immunoSEQ multiplex PCR reads, yields one record per CDR3 protein. The data contain around 230,000 distinct CDR3 sequences, 90% to 96% of them singletons. The germline V and J ends were trimmed by 4 bases and 8 bases, with 8 bases remaining between them. The CDR3 is 12 amino acids. This TCR derives from a human donor with Susac syndrome. This chain links TRBV12-3 or TRBV12-4 with TRBJ1-4, with D unresolved. Sequencing was carried out using CD4+ T cells from PBMCs. The DNA of the CDR3 is TGTGCCAGCAGTTCGGGAGGCGAAAAACTGTTTTTT. It encodes CASSSGGEKLFF.